This is a list of T cell receptor beta chains from one sample in a study of T cells in Graves' hyperthyroidism and ophthalmopathy. MiXCR was run by TCRdb on the multiplex PCR reads, yielding one entry per CDR3 protein. The sample contains some 250,000 distinct CDR3 sequences, 13% to 15% of which appear only once. Material: blood. These receptors all stem from a woman in her 40s with Graves' hyperthyroidism that later progressed to Graves' ophthalmopathy. Each CDR3 is given with its conserved first and last residue. Fields, in order: clone size, J gene, V gene, D gene, CDR3 protein, CDR3 DNA. The D gene is left open where the match is weak. The size of a clone is reported for some rows only, either as once, few or many, or as a class for expanded clones.

size: .; J: TRBJ1-2; V: TRBV28; D: TRBD1; CDR3: CASGLPPGQGSSNYGYTF; DNA: TGTGCCAGCGGGTTACCGCCGGGACAGGGGTCATCTAACTATGGCTACACCTTC
size: many; J: TRBJ2-5; V: TRBV6-1; D: TRBD2; CDR3: CASTRLAGSQETQYF; DNA: TGTGCCAGCACTAGACTAGCGGGCTCACAAGAGACCCAGTACTTC
size: few; J: TRBJ1-1; V: TRBV15; D: .; CDR3: CATSIFTGTENTEAFF; DNA: TGTGCCACCAGCATTTTTACCGGGACGGAGAACACTGAAGCTTTCTTT
size: .; J: TRBJ2-5; V: TRBV7-9; D: .; CDR3: CASSQGSAGNQETQYF; DNA: TGTGCCAGCAGCCAGGGGTCTGCGGGGAACCAAGAGACCCAGTACTTC
size: .; J: TRBJ2-5; V: TRBV5-1; D: TRBD2; CDR3: CASNDLGGIETQYF; DNA: TGCGCCAGCAATGATCTGGGGGGGATCGAGACCCAGTACTTC
size: few; J: TRBJ1-1; V: TRBV6-1; D: .; CDR3: CASTPGLQVNTEAFF; DNA: TGTGCCAGCACTCCCGGCCTTCAAGTGAACACTGAAGCTTTCTTT
size: many; J: TRBJ1-6; V: TRBV18; D: .; CDR3: CASSPSKTDRNSPLHF; DNA: TGTGCCAGCTCACCAAGTAAGACCGACCGAAATTCACCCCTCCACTTT
size: many; J: TRBJ2-3; V: TRBV24-1; D: .; CDR3: CATSDHLRGQLTDTQYF; DNA: TGTGCCACCAGTGACCATCTCAGGGGACAACTCACAGATACGCAGTATTTT
size: .; J: TRBJ1-5; V: TRBV7-8; D: .; CDR3: CASSMRQAEGQPQHF; DNA: TGTGCCAGCAGCATGCGACAGGCCGAGGGTCAGCCCCAGCATTTT
size: .; J: TRBJ2-7; V: TRBV11-2; D: TRBD2; CDR3: CASSSGGLAREQYF; DNA: TGTGCCAGCAGCTCAGGGGGACTAGCGCGCGAGCAGTACTTC
size: few; J: TRBJ1-2; V: TRBV5-6; D: TRBD1; CDR3: CASSSGRDSQSYNYGYTF; DNA: TGTGCCAGCAGCTCCGGCCGGGACAGCCAGTCCTATAACTATGGCTACACCTTC
size: many; J: TRBJ2-5; V: TRBV2; D: .; CDR3: CASSSRGAGSKTQYF; DNA: TGTGCCAGCTCTTCCCGGGGGGCCGGTTCGAAGACCCAGTACTTC
size: many; J: TRBJ1-1; V: TRBV18; D: .; CDR3: CASSPLVRNTEAFF; DNA: TGTGCCAGCTCACCACTCGTCAGGAACACTGAAGCTTTCTTT
size: many; J: TRBJ1-1; V: TRBV4-1; D: TRBD1; CDR3: CASSHGDRENTEAFF; DNA: TGCGCCAGCAGCCACGGGGACAGGGAAAACACTGAAGCTTTCTTT
size: many; J: TRBJ2-5; V: TRBV7-9; D: .; CDR3: CASSLLLGRTQYF; DNA: TGTGCCAGCAGCTTACTACTAGGGCGGACCCAGTACTTC
size: many; J: TRBJ1-2; V: TRBV7-2; D: .; CDR3: CASSPRTGSNYGYTF; DNA: TGTGCCAGCAGCCCTCGGACGGGATCTAACTATGGCTACACCTTC
size: .; J: TRBJ1-2; V: TRBV20-1; D: .; CDR3: CSARWGAGPNYGYTF; DNA: TGCAGTGCTAGATGGGGTGCGGGACCCAACTATGGCTACACCTTC
size: .; J: TRBJ2-3; V: TRBV27; D: TRBD2; CDR3: CASSSRTSGFADTQYF; DNA: TGTGCCAGCAGTTCGAGGACTAGCGGGTTCGCAGATACGCAGTATTTT
size: .; J: TRBJ2-6; V: TRBV5-1; D: .; CDR3: CASARAQVSGANVLTF; DNA: TGCGCCAGCGCCAGGGCCCAGGTTTCTGGGGCCAACGTCCTGACTTTC
size: many; J: TRBJ2-5; V: TRBV2; D: .; CDR3: CASTQETQYF; DNA: TGTGCCAGCACCCAAGAGACCCAGTACTTC
size: many; J: TRBJ2-3; V: TRBV28; D: TRBD2; CDR3: CASSLARELDTQYF; DNA: TGTGCCAGCAGTTTGGCGCGGGAGCTTGATACGCAGTATTTT
size: many; J: TRBJ2-2; V: TRBV20-1; D: TRBD1; CDR3: CSATRQGSNTGELFF; DNA: TGCAGTGCTACCAGACAGGGGTCTAACACCGGGGAGCTGTTTTTT
size: many; J: TRBJ2-5; V: TRBV25-1; D: .; CDR3: CASSRTGNGEETQYF; DNA: TGTGCCAGCAGTCGTACGGGTAATGGGGAAGAGACCCAGTACTTC
size: .; J: TRBJ1-1; V: TRBV20-1; D: .; CDR3: CSAIFQFVAFF; DNA: TGCAGTGCTATTTTCCAGTTCGTTGCTTTCTTT
size: few; J: TRBJ2-6; V: TRBV9; D: .; CDR3: CASSVEVAGANVLTF; DNA: TGTGCCAGCAGCGTAGAGGTAGCTGGGGCCAACGTCCTGACTTTC
size: .; J: TRBJ2-1; V: TRBV4-1; D: TRBD2; CDR3: CASRERGLSYNEQFF; DNA: TGCGCCAGCCGGGAGCGGGGCCTCTCCTACAATGAGCAGTTCTTC
size: .; J: TRBJ2-1; V: TRBV11-2; D: .; CDR3: CASSLDRGGNEQFF; DNA: TGTGCCAGCAGCTTGGATAGGGGGGGGAATGAGCAGTTCTTC
size: .; J: TRBJ2-1; V: TRBV5-1; D: .; CDR3: CASRSGPFNAGEQFF; DNA: TGCGCCAGCAGATCGGGACCTTTCAATGCCGGTGAGCAGTTCTTC
size: many; J: TRBJ1-2; V: TRBV3-1; D: .; CDR3: CASSRGRGAHYGYTF; DNA: TGTGCCAGCAGCCGCGGTAGGGGAGCTCACTATGGCTACACCTTC
size: many; J: TRBJ1-5; V: TRBV7-3; D: TRBD1; CDR3: CASSPGDRTVCNQPQHF; DNA: TGTGCCAGCAGCCCTGGGGACAGGACGGTATGCAATCAGCCCCAGCATTTT
size: .; J: TRBJ2-7; V: TRBV5-1; D: .; CDR3: CASSDGAGGYEQYF; DNA: TGCGCCAGCAGCGATGGTGCTGGGGGGTACGAGCAGTACTTC
size: many; J: TRBJ2-3; V: TRBV5-6; D: TRBD1; CDR3: CASSWTGDTQYF; DNA: TGTGCCAGCAGCTGGACAGGAGATACGCAGTATTTT
size: many; J: TRBJ2-2; V: TRBV15; D: .; CDR3: CATSREFQQNTGELFF; DNA: TGTGCCACCAGCAGAGAGTTTCAGCAGAACACCGGGGAGCTGTTTTTT
size: many; J: TRBJ2-5; V: TRBV4-1; D: .; CDR3: CASSQDIQETQYF; DNA: TGCGCCAGCAGCCAAGATATCCAAGAGACCCAGTACTTC
size: many; J: TRBJ1-3; V: TRBV12-3/TRBV12-4; D: .; CDR3: CASSLYGQGVMSSGNTIYF; DNA: TGTGCCAGCAGTTTATATGGGCAGGGCGTTATGAGCTCTGGAAACACCATATATTTT
size: many; J: TRBJ1-1; V: TRBV29-1; D: .; CDR3: CSTRVSDTEAFF; DNA: TGCAGCACCAGGGTCTCAGACACTGAAGCTTTCTTT
size: many; J: TRBJ2-1; V: TRBV14; D: TRBD1; CDR3: CASSQRGTGRFFRFF; DNA: TGTGCCAGCAGCCAACGCGGGACAGGGAGATTTTTTCGGTTCTTC
size: many; J: TRBJ2-1; V: TRBV11-2; D: TRBD2; CDR3: CASSVTSGFYNEQFF; DNA: TGTGCCAGCAGCGTCACTAGCGGGTTTTACAATGAGCAGTTCTTC
size: many; J: TRBJ2-1; V: TRBV2; D: .; CDR3: CASTSHEQFF; DNA: TGTGCCAGCACGAGCCATGAGCAGTTCTTC
size: .; J: TRBJ2-3; V: TRBV20-1; D: .; CDR3: CSAGASLAEPSTDTQYF; DNA: TGCAGTGCTGGGGCGTCTTTGGCGGAGCCCTCCACAGATACGCAGTATTTT
size: many; J: TRBJ2-1; V: TRBV18; D: .; CDR3: CASSPFQEDEQFF; DNA: TGTGCCAGCTCACCATTCCAGGAGGATGAGCAGTTCTTC
size: many; J: TRBJ1-1; V: TRBV5-1; D: TRBD1; CDR3: CASSPGGGLNTEAFF; DNA: TGCGCCAGCAGCCCAGGGGGCGGACTTAACACTGAAGCTTTCTTT
size: few; J: TRBJ2-5; V: TRBV7-9; D: TRBD2; CDR3: CASSSSGSLETQYF; DNA: TGTGCCAGCAGCTCTAGCGGGAGTCTAGAGACCCAGTACTTC